This T cell receptor (beta chain) was captured by sequencing in a study of blood T cell repertoires in COVID-19. The CDR3 totals 14 residues. Deletions cut 5 bases from V and 7 bases from J, with 17 bases between. Germline V gives CDR1 SGHNT, CDR2 YENEEA. Assay used: immunoSEQ multiplex PCR; TCRdb lists only in-frame clones, some missing. The table lists more than 95,000 clones, 88% of them singletons. Sequenced material: peripheral blood. V and J are TRBV11-3 and TRBJ2-5, with D possibly called TRBD1 or TRBD2 (5 bases each). The origin of this receptor is a human donor in a cohort sampled during active COVID-19. This chain's CDR3 is CASSVGGGAVTQYF. CDR3 nucleotide sequence: TGTGCCAGCAGCGTAGGAGGTGGGGCGGTGACCCAGTACTTC.